Listed here are 9 T cell receptor beta chains from one sample, sequenced in a study of blood T cell repertoires in COVID-19. Profiled with immunoSEQ multiplex PCR; TCRdb holds only in-frame clones, not every one. The sample lists 140,000 to 150,000 clones, around four fifths seen once, with roughly 2.9% in the top ten. Sample: peripheral blood. The receptors originated from a woman aged 40 to 50 with active or convalescent COVID-19.

The chain couples TRBV6-5 to TRBJ1-1; D not certain. Germline lookup yields CDR1 MNHEY and CDR2 SVGAGI. The CDR3 sequence is 13 residues long. The V and J ends lost 2 bases and 1 base respectively, with 5 bases between them. CDR3 nucleotides: TGTGCCAGCAGTTACGTACAGAACACTGAAGCTTTCTTT. It codes for CASSYVQNTEAFF.

J is TRBJ2-5 and V is TRBV4-1; 10 bases align to TRBD2. The V segment lost 4 bases and the J segment 2 bases; nucleotides outside the gene matches: 13. The CDR3 extends over 18 amino acids. Germline V CDR1 and CDR2: MGHRA, YSYEKL. For the CDR3, the DNA is TGCGCCAGCAGCCCACGCGGTAGCGGGAGGAGGGGGCAAGAGACCCAGTACTTC. Its translation: CASSPRGSGRRGQETQYF.

The V call is TRBV6-6, the J call TRBJ1-5; D is uncertain. V lost 2 bases and J 0 bases, leaving 8 bases between the germline ends. Germline assignment: CDR1 MNHNY and CDR2 SVGAGI (reference sequence). The CDR3 extends over 15 amino acids. The CDR3 bases are TGTGCCAGCAGTTACCGGGAGGGTAGCAATCAGCCCCAGCATTTT. Residues: CASSYREGSNQPQHF.

The rearrangement links TRBV28 to TRBJ2-2; D possibly corresponds to TRBD1 (5 bases). This CDR3 has 15 residues. CDR1 is MDHEN, CDR2 SYDVKM, per germline. V was cut by 3 bases and J by 7 bases, with 15 bases left in between. The CDR3 region has the DNA TGTGCCAGCAGTTTTCAGGGCCGCGGCTTCGGGGAGCTGTTTTTT. This encodes CASSFQGRGFGELFF.

The chain joins TRBV5-1 to TRBJ2-7, with a weak D call TRBD1 (7 bases). In germline, CDR1 is SGHRS, CDR2 YFSETQ. Trimming shortened V by 4 bases and J by 3 bases, and 14 bases separated the two germline ends. The CDR3 totals 14 residues. The CDR3 coding sequence is TGCGCCAGCAGCCCCGCGGGACAGAACTACGAGCAGTACTTC. Its translation is CASSPAGQNYEQYF.

V gene TRBV4-1 combines with J gene TRBJ1-2; 8 bases are a match to TRBD1. V was pared by 0 bases and J by 4 bases, with 7 bases of the junction left unmatched. Germline-derived CDR1 and CDR2 are MGHRA and YSYEKL. CDR3 length equals 16 residues. The CDR3 DNA follows: TGCGCCAGCAGCCAAGATGTGGCAGGGGGCGTCTATGGCTACACCTTC. Protein product: CASSQDVAGGVYGYTF.

The CDR3 loop reads CAWRMPGTGINQPQHF. CDR3 in DNA: TGTGCCTGGAGGATGCCGGGGACAGGGATCAATCAGCCCCAGCATTTT. V and J are TRBV30 and TRBJ1-5; 9 bases are shared with TRBD1. V lost 3 bases, J lost 3 bases, and 9 bases stayed unmatched. This CDR3 is 16 amino acids long. Germline CDR1 GTSNPN, CDR2 SVGIG (reference sequence).

This chain's CDR3 is CASSLIGWTGITGELFF. CDR3 nucleotide sequence: TGTGCCAGCAGTCTTATAGGATGGACAGGGATTACCGGGGAGCTGTTTTTT. The rearrangement uses TRBV25-1 and TRBJ2-2; 8 bases agree with TRBD1. V trimming: 5 bases; J trimming: 5 bases; junction bases outside the gene matches: 13. This CDR3 has 17 amino acids. CDR1 and CDR2 (germline): MGHDK, SYGVNS.

The V call is TRBV20-1, the J call TRBJ1-2; no definite D call. This CDR3 spans 12 amino acids. Germline values: CDR1 DFQATT, CDR2 SNEGSKA (reference sequence). V lost 3 bases and J 5 bases, leaving 10 bases between the germline ends. The CDR3 region is CSASFTAYGYTF. The CDR3 DNA sequence: TGCAGTGCTAGTTTTACAGCATATGGCTACACCTTC.